The present T cell receptor beta chain was sequenced within a study of Ad26.COV2.S vaccination and SARS-CoV-2 variants. Study-level information: Administration of Ad26.COV2.S was intramuscular, either once or twice 56 days apart. Notes on the study in general: Analyses of TCR breadth and depth may have underestimated total T cell responses. Reportedly, spike-specific CD8+ and CD4+ T cell responses achieved substantial breadth once vaccination had taken place.

Clones were sequenced by immunoSEQ multiplex PCR, and TCRdb holds only the in-frame ones, with some missing. The sample has roughly 400,000 clones, about 92% seen once. CDR1 is SGHDN, CDR2 FVKESK, per germline. Trimming removed 0 bases at V and 3 bases at J, with 12 bases between. The CDR3 contains 16 residues. As for this clone: Its antigen is unknown.

Treatment reported: 19 received Ad26.COV2.S at low or high dose, single or two shots; several received placebo; per-sample allocation not given. Sampling took place 63 days after the first vaccine or placebo injection. Ad26.COV2.S expressed prefusion-stabilized spike from the original Wuhan strain. This chain connects TRBV14 to TRBJ2-4; D call uncertain. This sequence was found in a person aged 18 to 59 who received the Ad26.COV2.S COVID-19 vaccine or a placebo. Source: peripheral blood, taken in a trial of Ad26.COV2.S vaccine versus placebo. Here the CDR3 DNA reads TGTGCCAGCAGCCAAGATGCTATTTGGGGCAAAAACATTCAGTACTTC. This gives the protein CASSQDAIWGKNIQYF.